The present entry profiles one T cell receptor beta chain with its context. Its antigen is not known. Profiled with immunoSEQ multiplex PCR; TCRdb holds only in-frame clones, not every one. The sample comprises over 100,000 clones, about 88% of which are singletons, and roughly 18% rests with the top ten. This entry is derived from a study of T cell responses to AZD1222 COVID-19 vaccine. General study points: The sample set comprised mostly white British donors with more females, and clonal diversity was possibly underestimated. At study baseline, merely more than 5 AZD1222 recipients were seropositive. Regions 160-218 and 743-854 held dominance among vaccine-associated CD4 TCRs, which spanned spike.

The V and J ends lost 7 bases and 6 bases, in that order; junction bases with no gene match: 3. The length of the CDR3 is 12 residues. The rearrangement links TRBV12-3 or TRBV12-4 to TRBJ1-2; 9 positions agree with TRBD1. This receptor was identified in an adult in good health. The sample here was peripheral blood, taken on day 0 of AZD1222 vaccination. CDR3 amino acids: CASIRTGDGYTF. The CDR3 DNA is TGTGCCAGCATTCGGACAGGGGATGGCTACACCTTC.